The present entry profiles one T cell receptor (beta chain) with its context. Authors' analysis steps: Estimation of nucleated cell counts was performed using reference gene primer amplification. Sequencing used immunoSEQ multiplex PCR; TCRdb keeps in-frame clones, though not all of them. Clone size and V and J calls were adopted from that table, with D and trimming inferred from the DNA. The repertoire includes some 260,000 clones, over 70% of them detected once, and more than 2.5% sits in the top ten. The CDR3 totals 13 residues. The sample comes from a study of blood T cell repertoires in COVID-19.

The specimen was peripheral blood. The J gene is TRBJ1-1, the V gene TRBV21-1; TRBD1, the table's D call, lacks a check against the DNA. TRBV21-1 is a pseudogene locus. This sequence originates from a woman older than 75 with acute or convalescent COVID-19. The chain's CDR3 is CASSEGGNTEAFF. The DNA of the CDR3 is TGTGCCAGCAGCGAAGGGGGCAACACTGAAGCTTTCTTT.